This T cell receptor (beta chain) was found in a study of blood T cell repertoires in COVID-19. Study background: COVID-19 samples, acute and convalescent, were from the United States, Italy and Spain.

Patients of the Seattle cohort, enrolled during active infection, were followed longitudinally. Per the original data handling: Amplification from reference gene primers served as the basis for estimated nucleated cell counts. Repertoires were generated with immunoSEQ multiplex PCR, while TCRdb's copy carries only in-frame clones and drops some. V and J calls and clone size follow that table, whereas D and trimming were derived from the DNA. Counted here are about 71,000 clones, roughly 83% occurring once; the ten biggest clones make up 6.5% to 7.5%. Trimming took 5 bases from V and 4 from J, leaving 6 bases between them. CDR3 length equals 11 residues. Germline CDR1 SNHLY, CDR2 FYNNEI.

This clonotype was obtained from a man younger than 45 with COVID-19, enrolled during active disease. The chain recombines TRBV2 with TRBJ2-7; D ambiguous. Sequencing used peripheral blood. The chain's CDR3 is CASSIVYEQYF. The CDR3, as DNA: TGTGCCAGCAGTATAGTGTACGAGCAGTACTTC.